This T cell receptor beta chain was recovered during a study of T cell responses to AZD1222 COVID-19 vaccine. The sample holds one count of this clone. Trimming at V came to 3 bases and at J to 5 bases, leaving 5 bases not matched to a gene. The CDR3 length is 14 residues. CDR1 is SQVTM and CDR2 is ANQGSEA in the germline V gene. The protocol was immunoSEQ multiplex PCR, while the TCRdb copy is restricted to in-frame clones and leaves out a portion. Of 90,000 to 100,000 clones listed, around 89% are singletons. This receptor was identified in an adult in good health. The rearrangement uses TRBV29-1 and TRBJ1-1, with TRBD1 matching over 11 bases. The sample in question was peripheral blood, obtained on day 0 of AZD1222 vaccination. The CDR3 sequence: CSVDRTGGSTEAFF. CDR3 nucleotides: TGCAGCGTTGACCGGACAGGGGGCAGTACTGAAGCTTTCTTT.